This T cell receptor beta chain was found in a study of shared clonotypes between healthy human individuals. TCRdb's copy holds only in-frame clones and misses some; the assay was immunoSEQ multiplex PCR. The data hold 2.5 million or so clones, with about 92% observed a single time. The ends were cut back, 6 bases at V and 2 bases at J, with 10 bases in the middle. The CDR3 sequence is 14 residues long. The germline V gene encodes CDR1 MNHNS and CDR2 SASEGT. On this clone itself: Antigen specificity is unknown.

Overall study findings and caveats: Naive subsets typically showed greater estimated richness than memory subsets.

What was sequenced was naive CD4+ T cells sorted from blood. Subset reported: CD45RA+ positively selected. This clonotype was obtained from a young man in good health. The rearrangement links TRBV6-1 to TRBJ2-2; D possibly corresponds to TRBD1 (6 bases). DNA for the CDR3: TGTGCCAGCAGCGGGACACATAACACCGGGGAGCTGTTTTTT. It yields the protein CASSGTHNTGELFF.